The next 25 T cell receptor beta chains were all read from a single sample in a study of shared clonotypes between healthy human individuals. The repertoire was sequenced with immunoSEQ multiplex PCR; TCRdb's copy has only in-frame clones and lacks some. Counted here are a few million clones, over 85% occurring once; the ten biggest clones make up under 0.45%. Sequencing was performed on naive CD4+ T cells from PBMCs. Indicated subset: CD45RA+ positively selected. Receptors were obtained from a young man in good health. Some clones in this sample may be carry-over from other donors' samples.

The J gene is TRBJ1-1, the V gene TRBV25-1; unclear D gene. The CDR3 contains 12 residues. Per germline, CDR1 MGHDK and CDR2 SYGVNS. The V and J ends lost 7 bases and 3 bases respectively, with 9 bases between them. CDR3 nucleotide sequence: TGTGCCAGCACCCTTCGGGACACTGAAGCTTTCTTT. It translates to CASTLRDTEAFF.

The V gene is TRBV18, the J gene TRBJ2-1; 9 bases map to TRBD2. The trim removed 6 bases at V and 4 bases at J, leaving 7 bases unmatched. Germline V gene lookup returns CDR1 KGHSH and CDR2 LQKENI. The CDR3 spans 15 residues. The CDR3 nucleotides read TGTGCCAGCTCCATTTTCAGCGGGGGGTACAATGAGCAGTTCTTC. This gives the protein CASSIFSGGYNEQFF.

The J gene is TRBJ1-1, the V gene TRBV9; no clear D. V lost 0 bases to trimming and J lost 3 bases, with 6 bases between them. The CDR3 has 13 residues. From germline, CDR1 is SGDLS and CDR2 YYNGEE. CDR3 DNA sequence: TGTGCCAGCAGCGTAGAGAGCGACACTGAAGCTTTCTTT. Protein product: CASSVESDTEAFF.

V is TRBV6-4 and J is TRBJ2-1; TRBD2 matches 7 bases. V trimming: 2 bases; J trimming: 5 bases; junction bases outside the gene matches: 6. The CDR3 loop spans 15 amino acids. Germline V gene data show CDR1 as MRHNA and CDR2 as SNTAGT. The CDR3 nucleotides read TGTGCCAGCAGTGACAGGGCTAGCGGAGACAATGAGCAGTTCTTC. Its translation is CASSDRASGDNEQFF.

The chain joins TRBV28 to TRBJ2-7; 8 bases map to TRBD1. CDR3 length: 13 amino acids. Per the germline V gene, CDR1 is MDHEN and CDR2 is SYDVKM. After removal of 3 bases from V and 7 bases from J, the junction contained 5 bases not matched to a gene. The CDR3 protein is CASSLTGEKEQYF. As DNA, the CDR3 is TGTGCCAGCAGTTTGACAGGGGAGAAAGAGCAGTACTTC.

This clone was seen a few times. The chain employs TRBV10-1 and TRBJ1-1; 7 bases fit TRBD1. CDR1 WNHNN and CDR2 SYGVQD come from the germline V gene (reference sequence). This CDR3 spans 13 amino acids. V gave up 6 bases and J gave up 3 bases; unmatched junction bases: 4. The CDR3 DNA reads as TGCGCCAGCAGCGTAGGGACAGACACTGAAGCTTTCTTT. It yields the protein CASSVGTDTEAFF.

This chain links TRBV7-9 with TRBJ1-1, with a weak D call TRBD1 (6 bases). Trimming left V 5 bases short and J 11 bases short, with 15 bases between. CDR1 SEHNR and CDR2 FQNEAQ come from the germline V gene (reference sequence). The CDR3 is made up of 12 amino acids. The CDR3 region has the DNA TGTGCCAGCAGCCTCGAGGGGGGAAGTGCTTTCTTT. It specifies CASSLEGGSAFF.

On this clone itself: This same CDR3 is encoded by further DNA sequences in the sample. The chain is built from TRBV28 and TRBJ1-1; D is ambiguous. The CDR3 sequence is 12 residues long. Germline V lookup: CDR1 MDHEN, CDR2 SYDVKM. Trimming removed 5 bases at V and 0 bases at J, with 4 bases between. CDR3 in amino acids: CASSLLNTEAFF. Here the CDR3 DNA reads TGTGCCAGCAGTCTCCTGAACACTGAAGCTTTCTTT.

V usage is TRBV28 and J usage is TRBJ1-5, with 7 bases that match TRBD1. Germline CDR1 is MDHEN and CDR2 is SYDVKM. CDR3 length equals 16 residues. The J segment lost 4 bases and the V segment lost 11 bases, leaving 17 bases of the junction unmatched. The chain's CDR3 is CASFSPTGNRNQPQHF. CDR3 nucleotides: TGTGCCTCCTTCTCCCCGACAGGGAATCGGAATCAGCCCCAGCATTTT.

This chain uses TRBV5-1 with TRBJ1-1; the match to TRBD1 covers 12 bases. Germline CDR1 SGHRS, CDR2 YFSETQ. J was trimmed by 1 base and V by 0 bases; bases with no gene match: 7. The CDR3 has 18 residues. CDR3 nucleotide sequence: TGCGCCAGCAGCTTGGTCTCGGGACAGGGGGCGGGGAACACTGAAGCTTTCTTT. It yields the protein CASSLVSGQGAGNTEAFF.

This rearrangement joins TRBV6-6 to TRBJ1-5; D perhaps matches TRBD1 (6 bases). CDR1 and CDR2 (germline): MNHNY, SVGAGI (reference sequence). With 4 bases removed from V and 6 bases from J, the gap between germline ends came to 16 bases. This CDR3 has 15 residues. In nucleotides, the CDR3 is TGTGCCAGCAGTTCCCTTACAGGGTTAGTTCAGCCCCAGCATTTT. This gives the protein CASSSLTGLVQPQHF.

The chain is built from TRBV5-1 and TRBJ2-2; D is uncertain. Trimming left V 4 bases short and J 7 bases short, with 8 bases between. This CDR3 has 12 residues. Germline V gene data show CDR1 as SGHRS and CDR2 as YFSETQ. DNA for the CDR3: TGCGCCAGCAGCCGACCGAGCGGGGAGCTGTTTTTT. Translating gives CASSRPSGELFF.

The table lists this clone with a few counts. The chain couples TRBV29-1 to TRBJ1-4; no clear D. The CDR3 spans 13 residues. V gave up 7 bases and J gave up 8 bases, with 17 bases separating them. Looked up from germline, CDR1 is SQVTM and CDR2 is ANQGSEA. The CDR3 DNA is TGCAGCGGTAGGGCGGGTCCGGGGGAAAAACTGTTTTTT. It is translated as CSGRAGPGEKLFF.

This chain links TRBV7-8 with TRBJ2-7; D perhaps matches TRBD2 (5 bases). Germline lookup yields CDR1 SGHVS and CDR2 FQNEAQ. V was shortened by 3 bases and J by 3 bases, with 27 bases between the two germline ends. This CDR3 spans 19 amino acids. The CDR3 nucleotides read TGTGCCAGCAGCTTTTATCGGGTCCCGCTTCGGGATCAGGTCTACGAGCAGTACTTC. Translated, it gives CASSFYRVPLRDQVYEQYF.

This chain joins TRBV2 and TRBJ2-1; 9 nucleotides line up with TRBD2. Germline V gene lookup returns CDR1 SNHLY and CDR2 FYNNEI. The CDR3 is made up of 14 amino acids. V was pared by 7 bases and J by 8 bases, with 9 bases of the junction left unmatched. The CDR3 coding sequence is TGTGCCAGCAAGGGCGGGAGGGCCGGTGATGAGCAGTTCTTC. Its translation: CASKGGRAGDEQFF.

This chain uses TRBV10-1 with TRBJ2-1, with D perhaps matching TRBD2 (6 bases). CDR1 and CDR2 from the germline V gene are WNHNN and SYGVQD (reference sequence). CDR3 length equals 17 residues. Trimming took 0 bases from V and 4 from J, leaving 16 bases between them. CDR3 sequence (DNA): TGCGCCAGCAGTGAGTCAGGGGCTAGCGCATATTACAATGAGCAGTTCTTC. Translating it yields CASSESGASAYYNEQFF.

The chain is built from TRBV15 and TRBJ1-3; D might be TRBD1 (5 bases). Germline V lookup: CDR1 LNHNV, CDR2 YYDKDF (reference sequence). This CDR3 contains 14 residues. The V end lost 5 bases, the J end lost 9 bases, and 17 bases lay between the germline ends. The CDR3 region has the DNA TGTGCCACCAGCGCCACAGGCCTTGGAGCCACCATATATTTT. This translates into CATSATGLGATIYF.

This chain connects TRBV5-1 to TRBJ2-2; D could derive from TRBD1 or TRBD2 (5 bases each). Germline lookup yields CDR1 SGHRS and CDR2 YFSETQ. V was clipped by 3 bases and J by 4 bases, with 13 bases between them. The CDR3 covers 15 residues. The CDR3 DNA reads as TGCGCCAGCAGCTGGGGGAGTTCGGGCACCGGGGAGCTGTTTTTT. It is translated as CASSWGSSGTGELFF.

The V call is TRBV2, the J call TRBJ2-3; 8 bases map to TRBD2. The CDR3 is made up of 14 amino acids. CDR1 is SNHLY, CDR2 FYNNEI, per germline. V lost 7 bases to trimming and J lost 7 bases; unmatched junction nucleotides: 10. CDR3 residues: CASIWSGSLNTQYF. As DNA, the CDR3 is TGTGCCAGCATTTGGAGCGGGAGCCTAAATACGCAGTATTTT.

DNA for the CDR3: TGTGCCAGCTCACCCAATAGCGGGAGTGGCACCGGGGAGCTGTTTTTT. It codes for CASSPNSGSGTGELFF. This chain connects TRBV18 to TRBJ2-2, with 9 positions matching TRBD2. Germline V lookup: CDR1 KGHSH, CDR2 LQKENI. The CDR3 covers 16 residues. V dropped 3 bases and J dropped 4; count of bases not matched to a gene: 6.

The table lists this clone with a few counts. Other DNA sequences in this sample translate to the same CDR3. The chain uses TRBV25-1 and TRBJ1-2, with D possibly TRBD1 on 6 matching bases. The germline gives CDR1 MGHDK, CDR2 SYGVNS. This CDR3 spans 14 amino acids. Trimming left V 1 base short and J 5 bases short, with 11 bases between. The CDR3 region has the DNA TGTGCCAGCAGTGAATCCGGCAGGGGATATGGCTACACCTTC. Translated, it gives CASSESGRGYGYTF.

This clone appeared once. This rearrangement joins TRBV10-3 to TRBJ1-1; D unclear. The CDR3 is 14 amino acids. V was clipped by 2 bases and J by 6 bases, with 13 bases between them. The germline CDR1 and CDR2 sequences are ENHRY and SYGVKD. The CDR3 here is CAISETDLSPEAFF. In DNA form, the CDR3 reads TGTGCCATCAGTGAGACGGACCTAAGCCCTGAAGCTTTCTTT.

The chain carries TRBV7-2 and TRBJ2-5; maybe TRBD1 (5 bases). V was trimmed by 2 bases and J by 3 bases, leaving 7 bases between them. Germline assignment: CDR1 SGHTA and CDR2 FQGNSA. This CDR3 contains 13 residues. CDR3 protein: CASSLLREETQYF. In nucleotides, the CDR3 is TGTGCCAGCAGCTTACTCAGGGAAGAGACCCAGTACTTC. Drawing the rest from reference TRBV7-2 and TRBJ2-5, the complete variable domain is GAGVSQSPSNKVTEKGKDVELRCDPISGHTALYWYRQSLGQGLEFLIYFQGNSAPDKSGLPSDRFSAERTGGSVSTLTIQRTQQEDSAVYLCASSLLREETQYFGPGTRLLVL.

This rearrangement joins TRBV30 to TRBJ2-4; D unclear. Germline CDR1 is GTSNPN and CDR2 is SVGIG (reference sequence). This CDR3 region has 18 residues. The V and J ends lost 2 bases and 3 bases respectively, with 23 bases between them. The CDR3 DNA sequence: TGTGCCTGGAGTCCCTGGGCGTGGACGGTTTTTGACAAAAACATTCAGTACTTC. Translated: CAWSPWAWTVFDKNIQYF. Based on the CDR3 plus reference TRBV30 and TRBJ2-4, the full variable domain is SQTIHQWPATLVQPVGSPLSLECTVEGTSNPNLYWYRQAAGRGLQLLFYSVGIGQISSEVPQNLSASRPQDRQFILSSKKLLLSDSGFYLCAWSPWAWTVFDKNIQYFGAGTRLSVL.

The V call is TRBV19, the J call TRBJ2-7; 8 nucleotides align to TRBD1. This CDR3 spans 15 amino acids. Trimming cost V 6 bases and J 3 bases; bases outside gene matches: 10. Germline V gene data show CDR1 as LNHDA and CDR2 as SQIVND (reference sequence). CDR3 DNA sequence: TGTGCCAGTAGAACGGCAACAGGGGGAGGCTACGAGCAGTACTTC. Protein product: CASRTATGGGYEQYF.